These T cell receptor beta chains were read from a single sample in a study of cytomegalovirus exposure and HLA in healthy donors. Sequenced by immunoSEQ multiplex PCR; TCRdb stores in-frame clones only, minus some. The top ten clones hold about 8.1% of a sample with over 100,000 clones, approximately 78% of them seen once. Sequenced sample: PBMCs. All receptors come from a woman aged 45-60 years in good health and CMV-seropositive. Both conserved end residues are part of each CDR3. Each record gives: CDR3 DNA, CDR3 protein, D gene, V gene, J gene, clone size. The D gene is left open where the match is weak. Size tells how often a clone was seen (once, few, many) or the class of an expanded clone, and some rows leave it out.

CDR3 DNA: TGCGCCAGCGGAGCGGGCCGGGTGGGGGAAGTCTACGAGCAGTACTTC
CDR3 protein: CASGAGRVGEVYEQYF
D gene: -
V gene: TRBV5-1
J gene: TRBJ2-7
clone size: -

CDR3 DNA: TGTGCCAGCAGTGCCACTAGCGGGAGTTGGGAGACCCAGTACTTC
CDR3 protein: CASSATSGSWETQYF
D gene: TRBD2
V gene: TRBV28
J gene: TRBJ2-5
clone size: few

CDR3 DNA: TGTGCCAGCAGCTTGAGCCAGGGGGCGAGAGAGACCCAGTACTTC
CDR3 protein: CASSLSQGARETQYF
D gene: TRBD1
V gene: TRBV5-4
J gene: TRBJ2-5
clone size: -

CDR3 DNA: TGTGCCACCAGCGACCCGGCATTAGCGGGAGGGCCCGATGAGCAGTTCTTC
CDR3 protein: CATSDPALAGGPDEQFF
D gene: TRBD2
V gene: TRBV15
J gene: TRBJ2-1
clone size: -

CDR3 DNA: TGTGCCAGCAGCTCAACAGGGGGCGTAACCACTGAAGCTTTCTTT
CDR3 protein: CASSSTGGVTTEAFF
D gene: TRBD1
V gene: TRBV5-4
J gene: TRBJ1-1
clone size: -

CDR3 DNA: TGTCCACCCAAAGGGGAGGGGATTACTAACTATGGCTACACCTTC
CDR3 protein: CPPKGEGITNYGYTF
D gene: -
V gene: TRBV5-6
J gene: TRBJ1-2
clone size: -

CDR3 DNA: TGTGCCTGGAGCGGTCCGACTACTCCTCCGGGCACTGAAGCTTTCTTT
CDR3 protein: CAWSGPTTPPGTEAFF
D gene: -
V gene: TRBV30
J gene: TRBJ1-1
clone size: -

CDR3 DNA: TGTGCCAGCATATTCTCCAGGACCTACGAGCAGTACTTC
CDR3 protein: CASIFSRTYEQYF
D gene: -
V gene: TRBV2
J gene: TRBJ2-7
clone size: -

CDR3 DNA: TGCAGCGTCGCAGAACTAGATTACAATGAGCAGTTCTTC
CDR3 protein: CSVAELDYNEQFF
D gene: -
V gene: TRBV29-1
J gene: TRBJ2-1
clone size: -

CDR3 DNA: TGTGCTAGTGGTACGGGGACAGGGGGTGGCTACACCTTC
CDR3 protein: CASGTGTGGGYTF
D gene: TRBD1
V gene: TRBV12-5
J gene: TRBJ1-2
clone size: few

CDR3 DNA: TGTGCCAGCAGCGACGGGAGCGCTGGGGGTTACGAGCAGTACTTC
CDR3 protein: CASSDGSAGGYEQYF
D gene: -
V gene: TRBV13
J gene: TRBJ2-7
clone size: -

CDR3 DNA: TGCGCCAGCAGCCTAGCGGTGAGCACAGATACGCAGTATTTT
CDR3 protein: CASSLAVSTDTQYF
D gene: TRBD2
V gene: TRBV5-1
J gene: TRBJ2-3
clone size: -

CDR3 DNA: TGTGCCAGCAGGACGTATAACGGGAACCAAGAGACCCAGTACTTC
CDR3 protein: CASRTYNGNQETQYF
D gene: -
V gene: TRBV7-6
J gene: TRBJ2-5
clone size: -

CDR3 DNA: TGTGCCAGCAGCGTATTATCAGGGAATGAGCAGTTCTTC
CDR3 protein: CASSVLSGNEQFF
D gene: -
V gene: TRBV7-9
J gene: TRBJ2-1
clone size: -